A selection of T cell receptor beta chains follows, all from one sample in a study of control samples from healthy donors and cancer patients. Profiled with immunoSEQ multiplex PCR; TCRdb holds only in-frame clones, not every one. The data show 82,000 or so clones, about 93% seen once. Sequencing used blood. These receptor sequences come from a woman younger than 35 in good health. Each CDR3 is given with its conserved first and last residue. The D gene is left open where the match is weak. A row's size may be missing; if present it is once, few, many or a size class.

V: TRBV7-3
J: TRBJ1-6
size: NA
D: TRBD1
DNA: TGTGCCAGCAGCTTAGACAGGGATTCACCCCTCCACTTT
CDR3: CASSLDRDSPLHF

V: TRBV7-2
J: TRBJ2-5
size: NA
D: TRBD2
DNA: TGTGCCAGCAGCTTCCGGCCCTGGACTAGCGGGAGGCAAGAGACCCAGTACTTC
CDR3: CASSFRPWTSGRQETQYF

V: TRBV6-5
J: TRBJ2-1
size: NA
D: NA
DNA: TGTGCCAGCAGTTCCTCTCCGGCCCTCTCCTACAATGAGCAGTTCTTC
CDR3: CASSSSPALSYNEQFF

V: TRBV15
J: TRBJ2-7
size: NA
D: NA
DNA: TGTGCCACCAGCAGAGATAAGGAGGGCACCTACGAGCAGTACTTC
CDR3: CATSRDKEGTYEQYF

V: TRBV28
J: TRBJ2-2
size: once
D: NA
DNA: TGTGCCAGCAGCAAAAGAAAAAGGGACACCTCCCCCGGGGAGCTGTTTTTT
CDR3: CASSKRKRDTSPGELFF

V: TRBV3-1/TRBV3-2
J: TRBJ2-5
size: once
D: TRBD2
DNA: TGTGCCAGCAGCCTTGGGACTAGCGGGGGGCAAGAGACCCAGTACTTC
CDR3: CASSLGTSGGQETQYF

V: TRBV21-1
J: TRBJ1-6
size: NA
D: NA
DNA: TGTGCCAGCAGCAAAGGACAGGACGAGGGGTCACCCCTCCACTTT
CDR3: CASSKGQDEGSPLHF

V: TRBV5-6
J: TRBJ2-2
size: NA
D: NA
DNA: TGTGCCAGCAGCAAGACGAACACCGGGGAGCTGTTTTTT
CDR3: CASSKTNTGELFF

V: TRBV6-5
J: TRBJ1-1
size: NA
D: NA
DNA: TGTGCCAGCGGCCCCTCCGGCGGGGGCACTGAAGCTTTCTTT
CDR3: CASGPSGGGTEAFF

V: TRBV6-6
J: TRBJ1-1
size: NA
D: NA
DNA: TGTGCCAGCAGTTACCCCGGGGCCCAAGCTTTCTTT
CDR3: CASSYPGAQAFF

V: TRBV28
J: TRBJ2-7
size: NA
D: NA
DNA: TGTGCCAGCAGTTTATCCCCCCTCTCCTACGAGCAGTACTTC
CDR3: CASSLSPLSYEQYF

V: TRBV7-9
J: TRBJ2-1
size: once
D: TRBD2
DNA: TGTGCCAGCAGTCCTAGGGCGGGAGGGCTCTATGAGCAGTTCTTC
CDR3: CASSPRAGGLYEQFF

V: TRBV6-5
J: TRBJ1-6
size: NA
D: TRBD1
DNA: TGTGCCAGCTCGGGACAGGGTAGTTCACCCCTCCACTTT
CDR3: CASSGQGSSPLHF

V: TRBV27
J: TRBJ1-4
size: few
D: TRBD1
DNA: TGTGCCAGCAGTTGGGGGAGACAGGGACCAACTAATGAAAAACTGTTTTTT
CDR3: CASSWGRQGPTNEKLFF

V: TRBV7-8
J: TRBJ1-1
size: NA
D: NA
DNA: TGTGCCAGCAGCCCCCAAGGCACTGTGAACACTGAAGCTTTCTTT
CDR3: CASSPQGTVNTEAFF

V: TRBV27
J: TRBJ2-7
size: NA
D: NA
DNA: TGTGCCAGCCGACTATCCCGGGAATTCTACGAGCAGTACTTC
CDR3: CASRLSREFYEQYF

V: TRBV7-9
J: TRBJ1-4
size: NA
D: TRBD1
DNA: TGTGCCAGCAGCTCGACGGGACAGACTAATGAAAAACTGTTTTTT
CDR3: CASSSTGQTNEKLFF

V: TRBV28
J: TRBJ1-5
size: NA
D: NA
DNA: TGTGCCAGCAGTTTGGGATGGGGTAAGCCCCAGCATTTT
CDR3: CASSLGWGKPQHF